This TCR beta chain was sequenced during a study of shared clonotypes between healthy human individuals. Libraries were prepared by immunoSEQ multiplex PCR; TCRdb keeps only in-frame clonotypes and omits some of them. Found here are 2 million to 2.5 million clones, approximately 95% of them singletons; the top ten hold about 0.39%. The sequenced sample consisted of naive CD4+ T cells from PBMCs. Subset in this sample: CD45RA+ positively selected. The sequence derives from a young man in good health. Some clones in this sample may be carry-over from other donors' samples.

CDR3 amino acids: CAISPGGGRNTEAFF. The CDR3, as DNA: TGTGCCATCAGCCCCGGGGGGGGGAGGAACACTGAAGCTTTCTTT. The rearrangement uses TRBV10-3 and TRBJ1-1, with D possibly TRBD1 on 5 matching bases. The V gene lost 6 bases and the J gene lost 1 base, with 15 bases spanning the gap. Germline V lookup: CDR1 ENHRY, CDR2 SYGVKD. The CDR3 totals 15 residues.